This entry lists 10 T cell receptor beta chains sequenced from one sample in a study of T cells in Graves' hyperthyroidism and ophthalmopathy. Template material for amplifying TCR beta CDR3 regions consisted of RNA transcripts. TCR CDR3 regions were first amplified by RT-PCR with HTBI primers. TCRdb redid the calling of the multiplex PCR reads with MiXCR, one entry per CDR3 protein. The sample contains about 380,000 distinct CDR3 sequences, about 18% of which appear only once. The sequencing input was blood. The origin of the receptors is a man younger than 30 with Graves' ophthalmopathy.

The sample holds many counts of this clonotype. The chain couples TRBV7-3 to TRBJ2-1; the match to TRBD2 covers 7 bases. The CDR3 is made up of 15 amino acids. CDR1 and CDR2 (germline): SGHTA, FQGTGA. V lost 5 bases, J lost 4 bases, and 8 bases stayed unmatched. The CDR3 DNA reads as TGTGCCAGCAGCCCCGGGGGGATCCGATACAATGAGCAGTTCTTC. Encoded protein: CASSPGGIRYNEQFF.

There are many counts of this clonotype. The chain couples TRBV4-1 to TRBJ1-1, with 9 nucleotides matching TRBD1. Losses at the gene ends were 5 bases for V and 5 bases for J; bases not matched to a gene: 6. There are 14 residues in the CDR3. The germline CDR1 and CDR2 sequences are MGHRA and YSYEKL. The CDR3 region is CASSGWTGVTEAFF. CDR3 nucleotide sequence: TGCGCCAGCAGCGGATGGACAGGGGTAACTGAAGCTTTCTTT.

This clonotype was counted only a few times. The chain combines TRBV6-1 with TRBJ1-6; 7 bases fit TRBD1. V gave up 6 bases and J gave up 8 bases; unmatched junction bases: 7. Germline loops: CDR1 MNHNS, CDR2 SASEGT. CDR3 size: 14 residues. DNA for the CDR3: TGTGCCAGCAGCCCCGGGACAGTCGATTCACCCCTCCACTTT. It is translated as CASSPGTVDSPLHF.

This clonotype was found a few times. V usage is TRBV2 and J usage is TRBJ2-5; TRBD1 is a possible D gene (5 bases). Trimming took off 4 bases at V and 6 bases at J, with 12 bases between the two ends. The CDR3 has 13 amino acids. Germline values: CDR1 SNHLY, CDR2 FYNNEI. In DNA, the CDR3 is TGTGCCAGCAGTGTAGAAGGGGTCCAGACCCAGTACTTC. This gives the protein CASSVEGVQTQYF.

This clonotype was detected ten times or more. The gene calls are TRBV4-1 and TRBJ2-3; D remains ambiguous. Deletions cut 0 bases from V and 5 bases from J, with 3 bases between. Germline loops: CDR1 MGHRA, CDR2 YSYEKL. The CDR3 contains 12 residues. CDR3 protein: CASSQDRDTQYF. The CDR3 DNA sequence: TGCGCCAGCAGCCAAGATCGAGATACGCAGTATTTT.

This clonotype was recorded a few times. This chain connects TRBV20-1 to TRBJ1-2, with a possible D match to TRBD1 (5 bases). Germline CDR1 and CDR2: DFQATT and SNEGSKA (reference sequence). This CDR3 is 14 amino acids long. V was pared by 6 bases and J by 4 bases, with 18 bases between. The CDR3: CSASLGTVGYGYTF. The DNA of the CDR3 is TGCAGTGCCTCCTTGGGGACGGTGGGCTATGGCTACACCTTC.

The chain is built from TRBV28 and TRBJ2-7; the D is unclear. The CDR3 covers 13 residues. CDR1 MDHEN and CDR2 SYDVKM come from the germline V gene. Trimming left V 3 bases short and J 4 bases short, with 10 bases between. CDR3 amino acids: CASSFGRLYEQYF. CDR3 nucleotides: TGTGCCAGCAGTTTTGGTAGGTTGTACGAGCAGTACTTC.

This rearrangement joins TRBV11-2 to TRBJ1-1; possibly TRBD1 for D (5 bases). The germline gives CDR1 SGHAT, CDR2 FQNNGV. V shed 7 bases and J shed 4 bases, with 25 bases lying between them. This CDR3 is 17 amino acids long. The CDR3, as DNA: TGTGCCAGCACCTTCATTACAGGCGGGTTTAAGGCCACTGAAGCTTTCTTT. Its translation: CASTFITGGFKATEAFF.

The chain links TRBV9 to TRBJ1-5, with 12 bases that match TRBD1. This CDR3 has 20 amino acids. CDR1 and CDR2 (germline): SGDLS, YYNGEE. J lost 2 bases, V lost 4 bases, and 16 bases had no gene match. The CDR3 DNA reads TGTGCCAGCAGCCCGGGGCGGGACAGGGGGCGAAGGGTACGCAATCAGCCCCAGCATTTT. Residues: CASSPGRDRGRRVRNQPQHF.

V usage is TRBV6-1 and J usage is TRBJ2-1; D gene unclear. This CDR3 region has 16 residues. V was shortened by 5 bases and J by 0 bases, with 14 bases between the two germline ends. Germline CDR1 is MNHNS and CDR2 is SASEGT. In DNA, the CDR3 is TGTGCCAGCAGTAAAGACGCGGCGAGCTCCTACAATGAGCAGTTCTTC. Translating it yields CASSKDAASSYNEQFF.